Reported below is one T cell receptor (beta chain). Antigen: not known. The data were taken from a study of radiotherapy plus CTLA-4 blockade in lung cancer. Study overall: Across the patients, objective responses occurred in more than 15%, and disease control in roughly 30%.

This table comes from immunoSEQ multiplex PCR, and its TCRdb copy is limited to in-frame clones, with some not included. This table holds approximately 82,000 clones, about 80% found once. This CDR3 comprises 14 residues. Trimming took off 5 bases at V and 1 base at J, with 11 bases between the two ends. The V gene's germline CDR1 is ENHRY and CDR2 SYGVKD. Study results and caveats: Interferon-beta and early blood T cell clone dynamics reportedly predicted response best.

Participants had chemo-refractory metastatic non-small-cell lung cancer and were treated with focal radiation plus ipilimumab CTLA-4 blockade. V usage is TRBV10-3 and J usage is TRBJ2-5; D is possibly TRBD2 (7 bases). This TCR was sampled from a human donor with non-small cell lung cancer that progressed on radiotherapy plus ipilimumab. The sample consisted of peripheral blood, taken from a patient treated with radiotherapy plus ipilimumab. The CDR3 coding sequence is TGTGCCATCAGTCCCCGGGGGGCCCAAGAGACCCAGTACTTC. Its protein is CAISPRGAQETQYF.